The present entry profiles one T cell receptor (beta chain) with its context. Its target is unknown. Germline and genes here are mouse. The CDR3 end is not reached by the read, which stops 4 residues before it; the germline J gene fills it in. This CDR3 spans 14 amino acids. The V gene's germline CDR1 is NSQYPW and CDR2 LRSPGD (reference sequence). The data stem from a study of CD8+ T cells in alopecia areata. About the research overall: C3H/HeJ graft donors with spontaneous alopecia, aged about 6-13 months, supplied skin that was transplanted onto female C3H/HeJ mice aged 7-10 weeks. Notes on the study in general: Researchers reported that TCR sharing among patients proved less clear than in mice, possibly HLA-linked. Affected scalp, especially in alopecia totalis/universalis, had a higher clonality than normal scalp did. The study also sequences resident alphabeta T cells of normal skin in scalp samples.

Reverse transcription of extracted RNA yielded cDNA, which provided the sequencing template. Clones were read by immunoSEQ multiplex PCR, and TCRdb kept only the in-frame ones, dropping some. The sample is made up of around 110,000 clones, none counted only once. Sequenced sample: lesional skin. The receptor's source is a C3H/HeJ mouse with alopecia areata. This line is of MHC haplotype H2-k. This rearrangement joins TRBV1 to TRBJ1-2; tentative D call: TRBD1 (6 bases). This CDR3 reads CTCSEGLGGRDYTF. The sequenced CDR3 bases are TGCACCTGCAGTGAGGGACTGGGGGGGCGC.